The T cell receptor beta chain described here comes from a study of blood T cell repertoires in COVID-19. On the study more broadly: PBMCs, B-cell-depleted T cells, or T cells provided the cDNA or gDNA that made up the material.

This CDR3 has 13 residues. V shed 6 bases and J shed 1 base, with 9 bases lying between them. From germline, CDR1 is MNHEY and CDR2 SVGAGI. In this sample, this clone turned up once. As handled by the study authors: Estimated nucleated cell counts came from reference gene primer amplification. The table came from immunoSEQ multiplex PCR; TCRdb's copy has only in-frame clones and leaves some out. Clone size and V and J calls were adopted from that table, with D and trimming inferred from the DNA. Of 150,000 to 200,000 clones listed, 92% are singletons. The receptor was isolated from a young man with COVID-19, enrolled during active disease. Sequenced: peripheral blood. This chain uses TRBV6-5 with TRBJ1-1; D gene ambiguous. Here the CDR3 DNA reads TGTGCCAGCAGCCGATACAGGAACACTGAAGCTTTCTTT. Translation: CASSRYRNTEAFF.